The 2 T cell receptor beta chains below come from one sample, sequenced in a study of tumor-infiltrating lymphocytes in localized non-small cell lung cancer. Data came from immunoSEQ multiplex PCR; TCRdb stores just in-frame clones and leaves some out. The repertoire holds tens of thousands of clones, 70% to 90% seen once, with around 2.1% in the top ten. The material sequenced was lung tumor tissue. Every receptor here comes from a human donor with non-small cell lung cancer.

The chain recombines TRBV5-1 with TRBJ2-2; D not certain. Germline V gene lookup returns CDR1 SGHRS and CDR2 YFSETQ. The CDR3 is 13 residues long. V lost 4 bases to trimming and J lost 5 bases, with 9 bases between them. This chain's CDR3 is CASSTHETGELFF. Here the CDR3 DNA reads TGCGCCAGCAGCACACACGAGACCGGGGAGCTGTTTTTT. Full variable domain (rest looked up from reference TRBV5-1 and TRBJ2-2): KAGVTQTPRYLIKTRGQQVTLSCSPISGHRSVSWYQQTPGQGLQFLFEYFSETQRNKGNFPGRFSGRQFSNSRSEMNVSTLELGDSALYLCASSTHETGELFFGEGSRLTVL.

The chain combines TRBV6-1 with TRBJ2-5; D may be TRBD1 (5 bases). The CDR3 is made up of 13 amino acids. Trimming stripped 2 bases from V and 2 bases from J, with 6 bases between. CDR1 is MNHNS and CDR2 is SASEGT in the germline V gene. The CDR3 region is CASSETGQETQYF. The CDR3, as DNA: TGTGCCAGCAGTGAAACAGGTCAAGAGACCCAGTACTTC.